This TCR beta chain was sequenced in a study of T-cell memory formation after mild COVID-19. Overall study results and limits: Clones contracting day 15 to 85 were balanced CD4/CD8; later expanders leaned CD4+.

5'RACE primed from the constant segment yielded TCR alpha and TCR beta cDNA libraries bearing sample barcodes and UMIs. TCRdb re-analysed the 5' RACE reads in MiXCR, keeping a single row per CDR3 protein. The table shows about 470,000 distinct CDR3 sequences, with 25% occurring only once. In regard to this clonotype: Its antigen is not identified.

The CDR3 extends over 13 amino acids. V was cut by 0 bases and J by 8 bases, with 11 bases left in between. Per germline, CDR1 SGHRS and CDR2 YFSETQ. This TCR came from an adult woman who had mild COVID-19 (a few samples of this study predate the infection). Cell type and time point are not known. The chain employs TRBV5-1 and TRBJ1-2; no reliable D call. The sequencing input was PBMCs or a T cell subset sorted from them (not recorded which). The CDR3 protein is CASSLEGNRGYTF. CDR3 sequence (DNA): TGCGCCAGCAGCTTGGAAGGGAACCGGGGCTACACCTTC.